One TCR beta chain is described in this entry. The data stem from a study of CD8 T cells in ankylosing spondylitis. TCRdb reprocessed the 5' RACE reads via MiXCR and lists one record per CDR3 protein. The data show a few hundred thousand distinct CDR3 sequences, around 11% seen once. The sample taken for sequencing was blood, either unsorted or a sorted T cell fraction (not recorded which). This TCR was recovered from a male donor with ankylosing spondylitis or in good health (not recorded which).

In DNA form, the CDR3 reads TGCGCCAGCAGCGGGGATCGACAGAACGAAGCTTTCTTT. Translation gives CASSGDRQNEAFF. This rearrangement joins TRBV5-1 to TRBJ1-1, with a weak D call TRBD1 (5 bases). CDR3 size: 13 residues. The V end lost 4 bases, the J end lost 8 bases, and 15 bases lay between the germline ends. Per germline, CDR1 SGHRS and CDR2 YFSETQ. The complete variable domain, with remaining parts taken from reference TRBV5-1 and TRBJ1-1, reads KAGVTQTPRYLIKTRGQQVTLSCSPISGHRSVSWYQQTPGQGLQFLFEYFSETQRNKGNFPGRFSGRQFSNSRSEMNVSTLELGDSALYLCASSGDRQNEAFFGQGTRLTVV.